The present T cell receptor beta chain was sequenced within a study of cytomegalovirus exposure and HLA in healthy donors. The V segment lost 5 bases and the J segment 6 bases; nucleotides outside the gene matches: 6. The CDR3 sequence is 14 residues long. Per germline, CDR1 MNHEY and CDR2 SVGAGI. Both 60 Vbeta primers and 13 Jbeta primers went into the PCR. The data were produced by immunoSEQ multiplex PCR, yet TCRdb's version contains in-frame clones alone and is incomplete. The profile covers more than 95,000 clones, with roughly three quarters appearing a single time and approximately 3% taken by the ten largest.

The TCR sequence derives from a young man in good health and CMV-seronegative. The sequencing sample was made of PBMCs. The chain links TRBV6-5 to TRBJ2-3; 9 nucleotides align to TRBD2. CDR3 DNA: TGTGCCAGCAGTATTAGCGGGAGAGGGGATACGCAGTATTTT. Translation gives CASSISGRGDTQYF.